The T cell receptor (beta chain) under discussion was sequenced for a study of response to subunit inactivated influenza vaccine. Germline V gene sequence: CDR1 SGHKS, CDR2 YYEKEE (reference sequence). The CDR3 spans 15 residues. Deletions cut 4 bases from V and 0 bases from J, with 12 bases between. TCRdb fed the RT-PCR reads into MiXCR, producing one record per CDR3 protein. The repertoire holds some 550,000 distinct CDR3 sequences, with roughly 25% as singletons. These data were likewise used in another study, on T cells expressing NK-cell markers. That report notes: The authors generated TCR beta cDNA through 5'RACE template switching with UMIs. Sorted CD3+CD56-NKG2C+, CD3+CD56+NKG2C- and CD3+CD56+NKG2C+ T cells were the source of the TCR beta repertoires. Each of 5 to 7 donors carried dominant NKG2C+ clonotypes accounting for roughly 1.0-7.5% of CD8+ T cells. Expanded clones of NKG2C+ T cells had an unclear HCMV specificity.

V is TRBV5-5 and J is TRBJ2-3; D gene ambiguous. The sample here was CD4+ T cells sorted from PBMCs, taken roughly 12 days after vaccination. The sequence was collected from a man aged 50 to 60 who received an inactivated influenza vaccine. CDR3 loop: CASSPSRFSTDTQYF. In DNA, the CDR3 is TGTGCCAGCAGCCCCAGCCGTTTTAGCACAGATACGCAGTATTTT. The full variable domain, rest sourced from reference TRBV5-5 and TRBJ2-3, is DAGVTQSPTHLIKTRGQQVTLRCSPISGHKSVSWYQQVLGQGPQFIFQYYEKEERGRGNFPDRFSARQFPNYSSELNVNALLLGDSALYLCASSPSRFSTDTQYFGPGTRLTVL.